The rows below give T cell receptor beta chains drawn from one sample of a study of T cells in Graves' hyperthyroidism and ophthalmopathy. Using its own MiXCR run on the multiplex PCR reads, TCRdb lists one record per CDR3 protein. The profile covers fewer than 400,000 distinct CDR3 sequences, with less than 20% appearing a single time and 25% to 35% taken by the ten largest. Material for sequencing was blood. These receptors came from a woman aged 18-29 years with Graves' hyperthyroidism that later progressed to Graves' ophthalmopathy. Each CDR3 is given with its conserved first and last residue. The D gene is left open where the match is weak. Size tells how often a clone was seen (once, few, many) or the class of an expanded clone, and some rows leave it out.

D gene: NA
J gene: TRBJ2-4
clone size: NA
V gene: TRBV20-1
CDR3 protein: CSASILESVNIQYF
CDR3 DNA: TGCAGTGCTAGTATTTTGGAGTCTGTAAACATTCAGTACTTC

D gene: NA
J gene: TRBJ1-2
clone size: many
V gene: TRBV3-1
CDR3 protein: CASSQALGANYGYTF
CDR3 DNA: TGTGCCAGCAGCCAAGCCCTAGGAGCTAACTATGGCTACACCTTC

D gene: TRBD1
J gene: TRBJ1-1
clone size: many
V gene: TRBV28
CDR3 protein: CASSLETGRPEAFF
CDR3 DNA: TGTGCCAGCAGTTTAGAGACAGGGCGCCCTGAAGCTTTCTTT

D gene: NA
J gene: TRBJ2-5
clone size: NA
V gene: TRBV19
CDR3 protein: CARVLQGRQETQYF
CDR3 DNA: TGTGCCCGAGTCCTACAGGGTCGTCAGGAGACCCAGTACTTC

D gene: TRBD2
J gene: TRBJ2-5
clone size: NA
V gene: TRBV6-1
CDR3 protein: CASGLTSGSLETQYF
CDR3 DNA: TGTGCCAGCGGCCTGACTAGCGGGAGTCTAGAGACCCAGTACTTC

D gene: NA
J gene: TRBJ2-2
clone size: few
V gene: TRBV9
CDR3 protein: CASSVGPGVGQDTGELFF
CDR3 DNA: TGTGCCAGCAGCGTAGGGCCAGGAGTGGGCCAGGACACCGGGGAGCTGTTTTTT

D gene: NA
J gene: TRBJ1-2
clone size: many
V gene: TRBV30
CDR3 protein: CAFPQPPYGYTF
CDR3 DNA: TGTGCCTTTCCCCAGCCGCCCTATGGCTACACCTTC

D gene: NA
J gene: TRBJ2-7
clone size: many
V gene: TRBV7-9
CDR3 protein: CASSSGTGEQYF
CDR3 DNA: TGTGCCAGCAGCTCCGGGACGGGTGAGCAGTACTTC

D gene: TRBD1
J gene: TRBJ2-7
clone size: NA
V gene: TRBV2
CDR3 protein: CASSSRQGLKEWFRGSYEQYF
CDR3 DNA: TGTGCCAGCAGCTCCAGACAGGGGTTGAAGGAGTGGTTTAGGGGCTCCTACGAGCAGTACTTC

D gene: NA
J gene: TRBJ2-5
clone size: many
V gene: TRBV27
CDR3 protein: CASSTRQVQETQYF
CDR3 DNA: TGTGCCAGCAGTACCCGACAGGTCCAAGAGACCCAGTACTTC

D gene: TRBD2
J gene: TRBJ2-7
clone size: many
V gene: TRBV20-1
CDR3 protein: CSALAGGAYEQYF
CDR3 DNA: TGCAGTGCCCTAGCGGGAGGCGCCTACGAGCAGTACTTC

D gene: TRBD2
J gene: TRBJ2-1
clone size: many
V gene: TRBV7-8
CDR3 protein: CASSSRAPGGLSGNEQFF
CDR3 DNA: TGTGCCAGCAGCTCGAGGGCCCCGGGAGGATTGTCGGGGAATGAGCAGTTCTTC

D gene: NA
J gene: TRBJ2-7
clone size: few
V gene: TRBV18
CDR3 protein: CASSPQSGLFSYEQYF
CDR3 DNA: TGTGCCAGCTCACCCCAAAGCGGGCTCTTCTCCTACGAGCAGTACTTC

D gene: NA
J gene: TRBJ2-1
clone size: many
V gene: TRBV28
CDR3 protein: CASSYTPNEQFF
CDR3 DNA: TGTGCCAGCAGTTACACCCCCAATGAGCAGTTCTTC

D gene: NA
J gene: TRBJ2-7
clone size: few
V gene: TRBV12-3/TRBV12-4
CDR3 protein: CASRLTIGEQYF
CDR3 DNA: TGTGCCAGCAGACTTACGATCGGAGAGCAGTACTTC

D gene: TRBD2
J gene: TRBJ2-7
clone size: NA
V gene: TRBV15
CDR3 protein: CATSRLAGLSYEQYF
CDR3 DNA: TGTGCCACCAGCAGACTAGCGGGACTCTCGTACGAGCAGTACTTC

D gene: NA
J gene: TRBJ2-2
clone size: NA
V gene: TRBV2
CDR3 protein: CASRPKRDTGELFF
CDR3 DNA: TGTGCCAGCAGGCCCAAAAGGGACACCGGGGAGCTGTTTTTT

D gene: NA
J gene: TRBJ2-1
clone size: many
V gene: TRBV2
CDR3 protein: CAVLLGGYNEQFF
CDR3 DNA: TGTGCCGTCTTATTAGGGGGGTACAATGAGCAGTTCTTC

D gene: NA
J gene: TRBJ1-1
clone size: many
V gene: TRBV6-5
CDR3 protein: CASSFNGHMNTEAFF
CDR3 DNA: TGTGCCAGCAGTTTCAACGGACACATGAACACTGAAGCTTTCTTT

D gene: TRBD2
J gene: TRBJ2-6
clone size: few
V gene: TRBV30
CDR3 protein: CAWSGGGGSGANVLTF
CDR3 DNA: TGTGCCTGGAGTGGGGGGGGTGGCTCTGGGGCCAACGTCCTGACTTTC

D gene: TRBD2
J gene: TRBJ2-7
clone size: NA
V gene: TRBV28
CDR3 protein: CASSLPGLAVPYEQYF
CDR3 DNA: TGTGCCAGCAGTTTACCGGGACTAGCGGTTCCCTACGAGCAGTACTTC

D gene: TRBD1
J gene: TRBJ2-1
clone size: NA
V gene: TRBV4-3
CDR3 protein: CASSPTGTGGYNEQFF
CDR3 DNA: TGCGCCAGCAGCCCTACGGGGACAGGAGGCTACAATGAGCAGTTCTTC

D gene: NA
J gene: TRBJ2-1
clone size: few
V gene: TRBV9
CDR3 protein: CASSGEGLNEQFF
CDR3 DNA: TGTGCCAGCAGCGGTGAGGGTCTCAATGAGCAGTTCTTC

D gene: TRBD2
J gene: TRBJ2-4
clone size: NA
V gene: TRBV29-1
CDR3 protein: CSVRLAGLAKNIQYF
CDR3 DNA: TGCAGCGTTAGACTAGCGGGATTAGCCAAAAACATTCAGTACTTC

D gene: TRBD1
J gene: TRBJ1-2
clone size: NA
V gene: TRBV20-1
CDR3 protein: CSARGPGQGHYGYTF
CDR3 DNA: TGCAGTGCTAGAGGTCCGGGACAGGGGCACTATGGCTACACCTTC

D gene: NA
J gene: TRBJ2-1
clone size: NA
V gene: TRBV5-1
CDR3 protein: CASSFSDEQFF
CDR3 DNA: TGCGCCAGCAGCTTCTCCGATGAGCAGTTCTTC

D gene: NA
J gene: TRBJ2-1
clone size: many
V gene: TRBV20-1
CDR3 protein: CSARLGEQFF
CDR3 DNA: TGCAGTGCGAGATTGGGTGAGCAGTTCTTC

D gene: TRBD2
J gene: TRBJ2-5
clone size: few
V gene: TRBV18
CDR3 protein: CASSPAGLAGVYQETQYF
CDR3 DNA: TGTGCCAGCTCACCCGCGGGACTAGCGGGAGTGTACCAAGAGACCCAGTACTTC

D gene: TRBD2
J gene: TRBJ2-3
clone size: many
V gene: TRBV11-2
CDR3 protein: CASSSTRTRGADTQYF
CDR3 DNA: TGTGCCAGCAGCTCCACCCGGACTAGGGGCGCAGATACGCAGTATTTT

D gene: NA
J gene: TRBJ2-3
clone size: many
V gene: TRBV15
CDR3 protein: CATSRVVAAGSTDTQYF
CDR3 DNA: TGTGCCACCAGCAGAGTTGTTGCGGCGGGGAGCACAGATACGCAGTATTTT

D gene: NA
J gene: TRBJ1-3
clone size: many
V gene: TRBV20-1
CDR3 protein: CSASPPGGNTIYF
CDR3 DNA: TGCAGTGCTAGTCCCCCTGGGGGAAACACCATATATTTT

D gene: TRBD2
J gene: TRBJ2-1
clone size: NA
V gene: TRBV20-1
CDR3 protein: CSALAGGRKSSYNEQFF
CDR3 DNA: TGCAGTGCTCTAGCGGGGGGCCGCAAGAGCTCCTACAATGAGCAGTTCTTC

D gene: NA
J gene: TRBJ1-5
clone size: many
V gene: TRBV28
CDR3 protein: CAIKSRFPQWGGNQPQHF
CDR3 DNA: TGTGCCATCAAGAGCAGGTTCCCGCAATGGGGTGGCAATCAGCCCCAGCATTTT

D gene: TRBD2
J gene: TRBJ2-1
clone size: NA
V gene: TRBV30
CDR3 protein: CAWSVGSGTYNEQFF
CDR3 DNA: TGTGCCTGGAGTGTAGGTAGCGGGACCTACAATGAGCAGTTCTTC

D gene: TRBD1
J gene: TRBJ1-1
clone size: few
V gene: TRBV5-6
CDR3 protein: CASSAGQGLNTEAFF
CDR3 DNA: TGTGCCAGCAGCGCAGGACAGGGATTGAACACTGAAGCTTTCTTT

D gene: NA
J gene: TRBJ1-1
clone size: many
V gene: TRBV7-9
CDR3 protein: CASSPADWNTEAFF
CDR3 DNA: TGTGCCAGCAGCCCCGCGGACTGGAACACTGAAGCTTTCTTT

D gene: NA
J gene: TRBJ1-1
clone size: many
V gene: TRBV12-3/TRBV12-4
CDR3 protein: CASISAHEKEAFF
CDR3 DNA: TGTGCCAGCATTTCGGCACATGAAAAAGAAGCTTTCTTT